Below are 14 T cell receptor beta chains sequenced from a single sample in a study of blood T cell repertoires in COVID-19. Measured with immunoSEQ multiplex PCR; TCRdb has only the in-frame clones, and not every one. The data contain about 70,000 clones, 81% of them singletons. Specimen: peripheral blood. The receptors come from an older woman with acute or convalescent COVID-19.

This clone was counted a few times. The chain links TRBV10-2 to TRBJ2-3; 10 bases are shared with TRBD1. CDR1 WSHSY and CDR2 SAAADI come from the germline V gene. This CDR3 is built from 16 residues. Trimming took 5 bases from V and 2 from J; bases not matched to a gene: 7. CDR3 sequence (DNA): TGCGCCAGCAGTATTGGGACAGGGGATTTCACAGATACGCAGTATTTT. The encoded protein is CASSIGTGDFTDTQYF.

The sample holds one count of this clone. The CDR3 reads CASSVGESILGAEQYF. CDR3 sequence (DNA): TGTGCCAGCAGCGTAGGAGAGAGTATACTAGGAGCCGAGCAGTACTTC. The chain employs TRBV9 and TRBJ2-7, with D tentatively TRBD2 (5 bases). The germline V and J ends were trimmed by 0 bases and 6 bases, with 19 bases remaining between them. There are 16 residues in the CDR3. Germline CDR1 reads SGDLS; CDR2 reads YYNGEE.

The chain links TRBV18 to TRBJ2-7; a weak D match, TRBD1 (6 bases). Per germline, CDR1 KGHSH and CDR2 LQKENI. Trimming took off 3 bases at V and 4 bases at J, with 13 bases between the two ends. The CDR3 has 14 amino acids. CDR3: CASSPRDTDYEQYF. In DNA form, the CDR3 reads TGTGCCAGCTCACCCCGGGACACGGATTACGAGCAGTACTTC.

V usage is TRBV7-9 and J usage is TRBJ1-1; D possibly corresponds to TRBD1 (5 bases). The length of the CDR3 is 15 residues. V lost 1 base and J lost 5, with 14 bases in between. Germline CDR1 and CDR2: SEHNR and FQNEAQ (reference sequence). CDR3 sequence reads: CASSLGGGTGTEAFF. Written as DNA, the CDR3 is TGTGCCAGCAGCTTAGGTGGGGGGACTGGAACTGAAGCTTTCTTT.

The chain carries TRBV28 and TRBJ2-3; D call uncertain. The CDR3 has 14 residues. From germline, CDR1 is MDHEN and CDR2 SYDVKM. V was trimmed by 8 bases and J by 3 bases, leaving 15 bases between them. This chain's CDR3 is CASCGVLSTDTQYF. CDR3 coding DNA: TGTGCCAGCTGCGGAGTTTTGTCAACAGATACGCAGTATTTT.

The gene calls are TRBV7-9 and TRBJ2-3; 14 bases match TRBD2. After removal of 3 bases from V and 4 bases from J, the junction contained 3 bases not matched to a gene. The CDR3 is made up of 16 amino acids. Germline CDR1 reads SEHNR; CDR2 reads FQNEAQ (reference sequence). CDR3: CASSFAGLAGADTQYF. The CDR3 DNA is TGTGCCAGCAGCTTTGCGGGACTAGCGGGAGCAGATACGCAGTATTTT.

The rearrangement uses TRBV6-6 and TRBJ2-7; no clear D gene. Germline values: CDR1 MNHNY, CDR2 SVGAGI (reference sequence). This CDR3 comprises 16 residues. Trimming stripped 6 bases from V and 3 bases from J, with 21 bases between. The CDR3 is CASSSGIKLKNYEQYF. The CDR3 bases are TGTGCCAGCAGCTCTGGCATAAAACTAAAAAACTACGAGCAGTACTTC.

This clone appeared a few times. V gene TRBV5-6 combines with J gene TRBJ1-4, with TRBD1 matching over 7 bases. The CDR3 totals 13 residues. After removal of 1 base from V and 7 bases from J, the junction contained 1 base not matched to a gene. The germline gives CDR1 SGHDT, CDR2 YYEEEE. The CDR3 is CASSLWDSEKLFF. CDR3 DNA: TGTGCCAGCAGCTTGTGGGACAGTGAAAAACTGTTTTTT.

This clone turned up a few times. V is TRBV12-3 or TRBV12-4 and J is TRBJ1-5; the match to TRBD1 covers 8 bases. The CDR3 totals 13 residues. The V gene end was trimmed by 8 bases and the J gene end by 2 bases; junction bases not matched to a gene: 2. CDR3 sequence reads: CASQQGGNQPQHF. CDR3 nucleotides: TGTGCCAGCCAACAGGGGGGCAATCAGCCCCAGCATTTT.

The V call is TRBV7-7, the J call TRBJ2-3, with 7 bases identical to TRBD1. CDR3 length equals 15 residues. The V gene end was trimmed by 7 bases and the J gene end by 8 bases; junction bases not matched to a gene: 15. Germline assignment: CDR1 SSHAT and CDR2 FNYEAQ (reference sequence). CDR3 residues: CASIVSGTAGGTQYF. The CDR3 DNA is TGTGCCAGCATCGTGTCCGGGACAGCTGGAGGTACGCAGTATTTT. The full variable domain, its missing parts supplied by reference TRBV7-7 and TRBJ2-3, is GAGVSQSPRYKVTKRGQDVTLRCDPISSHATLYWYQQALGQGPEFLTYFNYEAQPDKSGLPSDRFSAERPEGSISTLTIQRTEQRDSAMYRCASIVSGTAGGTQYFGPGTRLTVL.

This clone was counted only a few times. This sequence joins TRBV5-1 and TRBJ2-1; maybe TRBD2 (5 bases). The CDR3 is made up of 14 amino acids. The germline CDR1 and CDR2 sequences are SGHRS and YFSETQ. Deletions cut 4 bases from V and 0 bases from J, with 8 bases between. CDR3 nucleotides: TGCGCCAGCAGCGGACTTGGCTCCTACAATGAGCAGTTCTTC. It translates to CASSGLGSYNEQFF.

This clone was seen a few times. CDR3 sequence reads: CASSSRGTAYEQYF. CDR3 nucleotide sequence: TGTGCCAGTAGTTCCCGGGGGACAGCCTACGAGCAGTACTTC. This sequence joins TRBV19 and TRBJ2-7; possible D gene TRBD1, 7 bases. Germline CDR1 and CDR2: LNHDA and SQIVND (reference sequence). This CDR3 has 14 amino acids. Trimming shortened V by 5 bases and J by 2 bases, and 13 bases separated the two germline ends. Using reference TRBV19 and TRBJ2-7 for the parts outside the CDR3, the full variable domain is DGGITQSPKYLFRKEGQNVTLSCEQNLNHDAMYWYRQDPGQGLRLIYYSQIVNDFQKGDIAEGYSVSREKKESFPLTVTSAQKNPTAFYLCASSSRGTAYEQYFGPGTRLTVT.

The chain combines TRBV6-5 with TRBJ2-1, with D unresolved. The CDR3 sequence is 11 residues long. Trimming shortened V by 8 bases and J by 7 bases, and 9 bases separated the two germline ends. Germline CDR1 and CDR2: MNHEY and SVGAGI. As DNA, the CDR3 is TGTGCCAGCCAGGATTTGAATGAGCAGTTCTTC. Translation: CASQDLNEQFF.

V is TRBV4-1 and J is TRBJ2-1; maybe TRBD1 (7 bases). The CDR3 contains 17 residues. Germline V gene lookup returns CDR1 MGHRA and CDR2 YSYEKL. With 4 bases removed from V and 7 bases from J, the gap between germline ends came to 23 bases. The CDR3 bases are TGCGCCAGCAGCCCAGCAGGGCCAGGGGGGTGGAGGAATGAGCAGTTCTTC. Translation: CASSPAGPGGWRNEQFF.